Presented here are 17 T cell receptor beta chains from one specimen sequenced in a study of CD8 T cells in Susac syndrome. The RNA input was about 0.5 to 1 ug, and it was reverse transcribed with random hexamers. Each CDR3 protein is one row after TCRdb ran MiXCR on the immunoSEQ multiplex PCR reads. The profile shows about 400,000 distinct CDR3 sequences, around 83% of them singletons. The sequenced material came from CD8+ T cells from PBMCs. The receptors come from a human donor with multiple sclerosis.

The gene calls are TRBV12-3 or TRBV12-4 and TRBJ1-2; tentative D call: TRBD1 (5 bases). Trimming took 7 bases from V and 5 from J, leaving 11 bases between them. The length of the CDR3 is 12 residues. The CDR3 region is CASNDRPYGYTF. CDR3 coding DNA: TGTGCCAGCAATGACAGACCGTATGGCTACACCTTC.

The rearrangement links TRBV15 to TRBJ1-2; no clear D gene. Germline values: CDR1 LNHNV, CDR2 YYDKDF (reference sequence). V was trimmed by 0 bases and J by 8 bases, leaving 16 bases between them. This CDR3 contains 15 residues. Here the CDR3 reads CATSREYWRPWGYTF. CDR3 in DNA: TGTGCCACCAGCAGAGAGTATTGGCGGCCTTGGGGCTACACCTTC. The variable domain in full, completed from reference TRBV15 and TRBJ1-2, reads DAMVIQNPRYQVTQFGKPVTLSCSQTLNHNVMYWYQQKSSQAPKLLFHYYDKDFNNEADTPDNFQSRRPNTSFCFLDIRSPGLGDTAMYLCATSREYWRPWGYTFGSGTRLTVV.

The chain recombines TRBV29-1 with TRBJ2-3; D is unresolved. V lost 0 bases and J 6 bases, leaving 10 bases between the germline ends. The germline CDR1 and CDR2 sequences are SQVTM and ANQGSEA. The CDR3 has 13 amino acids. Here the CDR3 DNA reads TGCAGCGTTGAAGATGTCTCTTCCGATACGCAGTATTTT. Protein: CSVEDVSSDTQYF.

The DNA for the CDR3 is TGTGCCAGCAGCCTAACTAGCGTCCGCTACAATGAGCAGTTCTTC. It is translated as CASSLTSVRYNEQFF. This chain connects TRBV5-5 to TRBJ2-1, with 7 bases identical to TRBD2. The V gene end was trimmed by 4 bases and the J gene end by 3 bases; junction bases not matched to a gene: 7. Germline-derived CDR1 and CDR2 are SGHKS and YYEKEE (reference sequence). The CDR3 covers 15 residues.

This clonotype has just a few counts. The rearrangement links TRBV19 to TRBJ1-5; a possible D gene is TRBD1 (5 bases). CDR1 and CDR2 from the germline V gene are LNHDA and SQIVND (reference sequence). With 9 bases removed from V and 0 bases from J, the gap between germline ends came to 15 bases. The length of the CDR3 is 15 residues. DNA of the CDR3: TGTGCCAGACCTGGACACCTTTATAGCAATCAGCCCCAGCATTTT. It specifies CARPGHLYSNQPQHF.

The rearrangement links TRBV9 to TRBJ1-4; D is possibly TRBD1 (6 bases). V lost 3 bases and J 6 bases, leaving 18 bases between the germline ends. Germline values: CDR1 SGDLS, CDR2 YYNGEE. CDR3 size: 16 residues. CDR3: CASSGTSWSGDEKLFF. In DNA form, the CDR3 reads TGTGCCAGCAGCGGGACTAGTTGGTCAGGGGATGAAAAACTGTTTTTT.

The V and J genes are TRBV25-1 and TRBJ2-1, with D maybe TRBD2 (6 bases). The length of the CDR3 is 16 residues. Trimming removed 2 bases at V and 3 bases at J, with 14 bases between. From germline, CDR1 is MGHDK and CDR2 SYGVNS. In DNA form, the CDR3 reads TGTGCCAGCAGTGAACTCCTGCCGGGGGACTACAATGAGCAGTTCTTC. Protein: CASSELLPGDYNEQFF.

CDR3 loop: CATSDGGTVQETQYF. The CDR3 nucleotides are TGTGCCACCAGTGACGGCGGGACAGTTCAAGAGACCCAGTACTTC. This sequence joins TRBV24-1 and TRBJ2-5; D might be TRBD1 (7 bases). Germline assignment: CDR1 KGHDR and CDR2 SFDVKD. The length of the CDR3 is 15 residues. V was shortened by 4 bases and J by 2 bases, with 13 bases between the two germline ends.

The chain has TRBV2 and TRBJ2-2; perhaps TRBD1 as D (6 bases). The germline gives CDR1 SNHLY, CDR2 FYNNEI. V lost 7 bases to trimming and J lost 2 bases, with 14 bases between them. The CDR3 runs 15 residues. The CDR3 is CASTSRTDNTGELFF. In DNA form, the CDR3 reads TGTGCCAGCACCAGCAGGACAGATAACACCGGGGAGCTGTTTTTT.

The chain employs TRBV7-9 and TRBJ1-1, with no clear D. The CDR3 has 17 residues. Germline V lookup: CDR1 SEHNR, CDR2 FQNEAQ (reference sequence). Trimming removed 8 bases from V and 5 bases from J, with 27 bases in between. CDR3 nucleotides: TGTGCCAGCTCAGATCCAGACCTTAAGATTCTACGGACTGAAGCTTTCTTT. It is translated as CASSDPDLKILRTEAFF.

The chain links TRBV4-1 to TRBJ1-3; D call uncertain. The V end lost 1 base, the J end lost 4 bases, and 14 bases lay between the germline ends. Germline CDR1 and CDR2: MGHRA and YSYEKL. There are 16 residues in the CDR3. In nucleotides, the CDR3 is TGCGCCAGCAGCCAAGCCACCGCAGGTGACGGAAACACCATATATTTT. Its translation is CASSQATAGDGNTIYF.

V and J are TRBV7-2 and TRBJ2-1, with 8 positions matching TRBD2. The CDR3 runs to 16 residues. The germline V gene has CDR1 SGHTA and CDR2 FQGNSA. V lost 3 bases and J lost 4; bases outside the gene matches: 8. The DNA of the CDR3 is TGTGCCAGCAGCTTCCTCGGGGGGGCCTTATACAATGAGCAGTTCTTC. Protein product: CASSFLGGALYNEQFF.

CDR3 in DNA: TGTGCCAGCAGCTTAAAGGATCAGGGACCTGGCTACACCTTC. Protein sequence: CASSLKDQGPGYTF. This rearrangement joins TRBV7-9 to TRBJ1-2; tentatively, D is TRBD1 (5 bases). The CDR3 is 14 amino acids. The V gene's germline CDR1 is SEHNR and CDR2 FQNEAQ (reference sequence). V dropped 2 bases and J dropped 7 bases, with 14 bases sitting between them. Full variable domain (outside the CDR3, taken from reference TRBV7-9 and TRBJ1-2): DTGVSQNPRHKITKRGQNVTFRCDPISEHNRLYWYRQTLGQGPEFLTYFQNEAQLEKSRLLSDRFSAERPKGSFSTLEIQRTEQGDSAMYLCASSLKDQGPGYTFGSGTRLTVV.

The chain is built from TRBV25-1 and TRBJ1-1, with 8 bases that match TRBD1. Trimming at V came to 8 bases and at J to 1 base, leaving 6 bases not matched to a gene. CDR1 is MGHDK, CDR2 SYGVNS, per germline. This CDR3 contains 14 residues. The CDR3, as DNA: TGTGCCAGCGGGCGGACAGGGCCGAACACTGAAGCTTTCTTT. Translated: CASGRTGPNTEAFF.

The J gene is TRBJ2-7, the V gene TRBV7-8, with 7 bases lining up with TRBD2. This CDR3 comprises 16 residues. CDR1 and CDR2 (germline): SGHVS, FQNEAQ. The V segment lost 5 bases and the J segment 5 bases; nucleotides outside the gene matches: 15. CDR3 amino acids: CASSIPASGAKNEQYF. CDR3 DNA sequence: TGTGCCAGCAGCATCCCAGCTAGCGGCGCCAAGAACGAGCAGTACTTC.

The table lists this clonotype with a count of one. The chain links TRBV11-2 to TRBJ2-1; a possible D gene is TRBD2 (6 bases). This CDR3 has 16 residues. Trimming left V 4 bases short and J 5 bases short, with 18 bases between. From germline, CDR1 is SGHAT and CDR2 FQNNGV. CDR3 bases: TGTGCCAGCAGCTCCCAAGGTTTTGGGAGGAACAATGAGCAGTTCTTC. Protein: CASSSQGFGRNNEQFF.

The V and J genes are TRBV27 and TRBJ2-7; tentatively, D is TRBD2 (6 bases). V dropped 0 bases and J dropped 4 bases, with 7 bases sitting between them. Germline V gene data show CDR1 as MNHEY and CDR2 as SMNVEV (reference sequence). The length of the CDR3 is 13 residues. CDR3 region: CASSLSEGYEQYF. The CDR3 DNA sequence: TGTGCCAGCAGTTTATCGGAGGGATACGAGCAGTACTTC.